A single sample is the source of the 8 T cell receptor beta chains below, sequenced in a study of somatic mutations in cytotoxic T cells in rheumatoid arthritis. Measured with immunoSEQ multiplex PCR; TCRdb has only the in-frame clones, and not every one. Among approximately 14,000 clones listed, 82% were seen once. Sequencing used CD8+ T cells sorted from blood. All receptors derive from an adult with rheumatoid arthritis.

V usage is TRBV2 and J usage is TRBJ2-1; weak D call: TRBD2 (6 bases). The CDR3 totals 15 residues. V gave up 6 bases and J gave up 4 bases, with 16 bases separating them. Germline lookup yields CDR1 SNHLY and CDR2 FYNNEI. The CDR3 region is CASRPGVAAYNEQFF. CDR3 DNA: TGTGCCAGCAGACCCGGGGTAGCGGCATACAATGAGCAGTTCTTC.

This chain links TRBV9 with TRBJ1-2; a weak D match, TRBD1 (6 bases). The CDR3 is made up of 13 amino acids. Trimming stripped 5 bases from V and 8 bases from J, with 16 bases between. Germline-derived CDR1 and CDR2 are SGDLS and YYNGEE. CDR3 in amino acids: CASRAMDSYGYTF. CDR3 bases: TGTGCCAGCAGAGCAATGGACAGTTACGGCTACACCTTC.

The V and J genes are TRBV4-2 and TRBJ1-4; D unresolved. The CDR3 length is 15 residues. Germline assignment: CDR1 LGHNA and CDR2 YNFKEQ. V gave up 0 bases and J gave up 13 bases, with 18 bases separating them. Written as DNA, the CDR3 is TGTGCCAGCAGCCAAGATCCGGCAGTAGGCTCCGGACTGTTTTTT. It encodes CASSQDPAVGSGLFF.

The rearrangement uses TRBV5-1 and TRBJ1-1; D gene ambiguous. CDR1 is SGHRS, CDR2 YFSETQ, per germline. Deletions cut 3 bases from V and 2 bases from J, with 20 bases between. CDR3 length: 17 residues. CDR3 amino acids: CASSSPEGTSLNTEAFF. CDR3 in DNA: TGCGCCAGCAGCTCCCCGGAGGGCACATCACTAAACACTGAAGCTTTCTTT.

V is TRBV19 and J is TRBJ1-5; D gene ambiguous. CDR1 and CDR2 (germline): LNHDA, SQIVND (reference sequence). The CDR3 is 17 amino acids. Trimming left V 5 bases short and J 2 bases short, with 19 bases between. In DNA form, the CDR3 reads TGTGCCAGTAGTCCCCCCGGGCCTACCTCGGGCAATCAGCCCCAGCATTTT. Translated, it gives CASSPPGPTSGNQPQHF.

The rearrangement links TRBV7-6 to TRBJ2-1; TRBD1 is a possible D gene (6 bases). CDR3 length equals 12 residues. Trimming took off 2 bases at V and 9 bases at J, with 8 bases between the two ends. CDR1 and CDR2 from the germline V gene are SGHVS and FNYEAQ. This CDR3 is CASSLTGSEQFF. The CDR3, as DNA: TGTGCCAGCAGCTTAACAGGGAGTGAGCAGTTCTTC.

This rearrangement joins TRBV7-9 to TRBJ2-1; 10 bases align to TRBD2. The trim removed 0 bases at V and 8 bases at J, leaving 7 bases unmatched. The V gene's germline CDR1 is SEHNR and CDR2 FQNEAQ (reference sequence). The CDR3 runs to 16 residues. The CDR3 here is CASSLAGGLAFDEQFF. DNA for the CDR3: TGTGCCAGCAGCTTAGCGGGGGGACTAGCGTTCGATGAGCAGTTCTTC.

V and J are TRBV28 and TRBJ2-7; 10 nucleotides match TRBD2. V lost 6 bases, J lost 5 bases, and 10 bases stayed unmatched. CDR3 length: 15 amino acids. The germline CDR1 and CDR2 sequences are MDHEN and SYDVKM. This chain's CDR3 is CASSPLRTSGDEQYF. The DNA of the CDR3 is TGTGCCAGCAGCCCCCTCCGGACTAGCGGAGACGAGCAGTACTTC.